Each of the 10 T cell receptor beta chains below was sequenced from the same sample in a study of blood T cell repertoires in COVID-19. Profiling relied on immunoSEQ multiplex PCR, and the TCRdb table lists in-frame clones only, not all of them. The sample lists about 150,000 clones; 85% were seen once. The sample consisted of peripheral blood. All receptors derive from an older woman with COVID-19, enrolled during active disease.

Details on this clone: The junction differs from germline at one of its ends, possibly a read error. This chain connects TRBV5-1 to TRBJ2-6; 9 bases line up with TRBD1. Per the germline V gene, CDR1 is SGHRS and CDR2 is YFSETQ. This CDR3 has 19 residues. In DNA, the CDR3 is TGCGCCAGCAACGTGGACAGGGGCCCCATAGGCTCTGGGGTCAACGTCCTGACTTTC. As protein: CASNVDRGPIGSGVNVLTF.

This chain links TRBV19 with TRBJ1-2, with TRBD1 matching over 7 bases. Unmatched junction bases numbered 1, after V lost 4 bases and J lost 2 bases. The CDR3 runs to 13 residues. CDR1 and CDR2 from the germline V gene are LNHDA and SQIVND (reference sequence). The CDR3 coding sequence is TGTGCCAGTAGTACACAGGGGAACTATGGCTACACCTTC. Its translation: CASSTQGNYGYTF.

The V gene is TRBV11-2, the J gene TRBJ2-5; D is uncertain. The germline V and J ends were trimmed by 3 bases and 5 bases, with 13 bases remaining between them. From germline, CDR1 is SGHAT and CDR2 FQNNGV. CDR3 length: 14 residues. The CDR3 coding sequence is TGTGCCAGCAGCTTGACGAGGATGGCCGAGACCCAGTACTTC. Translation: CASSLTRMAETQYF.

The rearrangement links TRBV6-5 to TRBJ1-1; D perhaps matches TRBD1 (5 bases). This CDR3 spans 13 amino acids. V was trimmed by 4 bases and J by 1 base, leaving 7 bases between them. Germline CDR1 reads MNHEY; CDR2 reads SVGAGI. In DNA form, the CDR3 reads TGTGCCAGCAGTTTTACAGGGAACACTGAAGCTTTCTTT. This sequence encodes CASSFTGNTEAFF.

This clone was found a few times. DNA of the CDR3: TGTGCCACCAGTGATTTGGGACCGACAGGCATCTATGGCTACACCTTC. Its protein product is CATSDLGPTGIYGYTF. The gene calls are TRBV24-1 and TRBJ1-2; a possible D gene is TRBD1 (6 bases). Trimming removed 0 bases from V and 4 bases from J, with 14 bases in between. The CDR3 runs to 16 residues. CDR1 KGHDR and CDR2 SFDVKD come from the germline V gene.

The genes are TRBV6-5 and TRBJ1-5; TRBD1 matches at 8 bases. J was trimmed by 5 bases and V by 6 bases; bases with no gene match: 6. The length of the CDR3 is 14 residues. CDR1 is MNHEY and CDR2 is SVGAGI in the germline V gene. The CDR3 loop is CASSMTGVDQPQHF. The CDR3 DNA follows: TGTGCCAGCAGCATGACAGGGGTTGATCAGCCCCAGCATTTT.

The chain joins TRBV19 to TRBJ1-1; 7 nucleotides agree with TRBD1. Germline CDR1 reads LNHDA; CDR2 reads SQIVND (reference sequence). V lost 10 bases and J lost 2; bases outside the gene matches: 13. The CDR3 has 15 residues. CDR3 sequence reads: CATTSTGTANTEAFF. The CDR3, as DNA: TGTGCCACTACAAGCACCGGGACAGCAAACACTGAAGCTTTCTTT. The entire variable domain, with the rest obtained from reference TRBV19 and TRBJ1-1, is as follows: DGGITQSPKYLFRKEGQNVTLSCEQNLNHDAMYWYRQDPGQGLRLIYYSQIVNDFQKGDIAEGYSVSREKKESFPLTVTSAQKNPTAFYLCATTSTGTANTEAFFGQGTRLTVV.

The chain has TRBV6-1 and TRBJ1-5; a possible D gene is TRBD1 (5 bases). The ends were cut back, 0 bases at V and 3 bases at J, with 18 bases in the middle. The CDR3 runs to 18 residues. Germline V gene sequence: CDR1 MNHNS, CDR2 SASEGT. CDR3 DNA sequence: TGTGCCAGCAGTGAAGCTTTAGGTGTAGGACATTTCAATCAGCCCCAGCATTTT. Translated, it gives CASSEALGVGHFNQPQHF.

This clone was counted a single time. The chain carries TRBV6-5 and TRBJ1-2, with 8 positions matching TRBD1. The CDR3 spans 14 residues. The V segment lost 6 bases and the J segment 3 bases; nucleotides outside the gene matches: 6. From germline, CDR1 is MNHEY and CDR2 SVGAGI. CDR3 region: CASSPRGRHYGYTF. Here the CDR3 DNA reads TGTGCCAGCAGCCCCAGGGGGCGCCACTATGGCTACACCTTC.

The V and J genes are TRBV6-5 and TRBJ1-4; 7 positions match TRBD1. The CDR3 is 15 residues long. J gave up 2 bases and V 6 bases, and 6 bases lay outside the gene matches. Germline V gene data show CDR1 as MNHEY and CDR2 as SVGAGI. CDR3 in DNA: TGTGCCAGCAGATTGGGGACAGCGACTAATGAAAAACTGTTTTTT. Its protein product is CASRLGTATNEKLFF.